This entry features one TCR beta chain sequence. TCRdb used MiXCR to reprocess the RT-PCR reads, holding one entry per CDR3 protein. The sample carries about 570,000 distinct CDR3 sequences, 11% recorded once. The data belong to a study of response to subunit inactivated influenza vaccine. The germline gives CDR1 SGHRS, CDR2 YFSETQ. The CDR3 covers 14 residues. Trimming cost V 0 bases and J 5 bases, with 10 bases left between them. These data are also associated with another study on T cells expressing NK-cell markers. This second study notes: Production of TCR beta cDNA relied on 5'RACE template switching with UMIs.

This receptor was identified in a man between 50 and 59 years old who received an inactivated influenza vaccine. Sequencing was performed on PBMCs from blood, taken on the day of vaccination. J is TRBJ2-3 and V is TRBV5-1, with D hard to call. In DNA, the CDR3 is TGCGCCAGCAGCTTGGGTGGGATAAGAGATACGCAGTATTTT. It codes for CASSLGGIRDTQYF.